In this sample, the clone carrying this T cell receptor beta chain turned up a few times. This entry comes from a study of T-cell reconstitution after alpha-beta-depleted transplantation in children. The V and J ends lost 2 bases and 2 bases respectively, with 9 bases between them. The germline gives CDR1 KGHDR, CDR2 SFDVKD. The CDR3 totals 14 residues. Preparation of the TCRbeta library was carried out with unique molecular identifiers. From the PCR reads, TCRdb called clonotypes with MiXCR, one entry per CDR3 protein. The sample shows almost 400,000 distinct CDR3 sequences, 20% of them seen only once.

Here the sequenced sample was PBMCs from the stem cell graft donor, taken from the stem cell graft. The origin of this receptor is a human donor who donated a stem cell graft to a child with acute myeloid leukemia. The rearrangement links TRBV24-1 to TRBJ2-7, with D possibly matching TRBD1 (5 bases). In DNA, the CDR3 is TGTGCCACCAGTGATTCCAGGGAAACCTACGAGCAGTACTTC. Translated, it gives CATSDSRETYEQYF.